The sequence of this TCR beta chain was determined in a study of blood T cell repertoires in COVID-19. Produced via immunoSEQ multiplex PCR; TCRdb's table is partial and in-frame only. The sample records some 210,000 clones, roughly 90% being singletons. The sample taken for sequencing was peripheral blood. The receptor comes from a man in his 60s with COVID-19, enrolled during active disease.

This chain's CDR3 is CAWSVTSGGQPQHF. The CDR3 DNA sequence: TGTGCCTGGAGTGTAACGTCCGGGGGTCAGCCCCAGCATTTT. This chain uses TRBV30 with TRBJ1-5, with a tentative D call TRBD1 (5 bases). V was clipped by 0 bases and J by 6 bases, with 12 bases between them. CDR1 is GTSNPN and CDR2 is SVGIG in the germline V gene (reference sequence). The CDR3 contains 14 residues.